Below, 14 T cell receptor beta chains from the same sample are listed, as sequenced in a study of OX40 agonist ivuxolimab in advanced cancers. Using immunoSEQ multiplex PCR, the repertoire was profiled, and TCRdb retains in-frame clones only, with some absent. Of roughly 30,000 clones listed, roughly 90% are singletons. The sample consisted of CD4+ or CD8+ T cells sorted from blood, taken in a trial of the OX40 agonist ivuxolimab. The receptors here all came from an adult with an advanced solid tumor such as melanoma, head and neck, liver or kidney cancer.

The V call is TRBV19, the J call TRBJ1-3; tentative D call: TRBD1 (5 bases). Trimming pared 3 bases from V and 0 bases from J, leaving 9 bases between. Germline CDR1 is LNHDA and CDR2 is SQIVND (reference sequence). The CDR3 contains 15 residues. DNA of the CDR3: TGTGCCAGTAGTATTTTAGGGGTCTCTGGAAACACCATATATTTT. This encodes CASSILGVSGNTIYF. The whole variable domain, filled in from reference TRBV19 and TRBJ1-3, reads DGGITQSPKYLFRKEGQNVTLSCEQNLNHDAMYWYRQDPGQGLRLIYYSQIVNDFQKGDIAEGYSVSREKKESFPLTVTSAQKNPTAFYLCASSILGVSGNTIYFGEGSWLTVV.

The chain carries TRBV29-1 and TRBJ1-1, with no clear D. Germline V gene lookup returns CDR1 SQVTM and CDR2 ANQGSEA. CDR3 length: 10 residues. V shed 6 bases and J shed 3 bases, with 5 bases lying between them. CDR3 sequence reads: CSVADTEAFF. The CDR3 nucleotides read TGCAGCGTCGCTGACACTGAAGCTTTCTTT.

V gene TRBV5-1 combines with J gene TRBJ2-2; D perhaps matches TRBD1 (6 bases). This CDR3 contains 17 residues. V lost 3 bases and J 2 bases, leaving 17 bases between the germline ends. Germline V gives CDR1 SGHRS, CDR2 YFSETQ. The CDR3, as DNA: TGCGCCAGCAGCTACCTACCTATGGACAGTAACACCGGGGAGCTGTTTTTT. Translated: CASSYLPMDSNTGELFF.

The V gene is TRBV9, the J gene TRBJ2-3; D gene unclear. Between the trimmed V and J ends, which lost 4 bases and 0 bases, there was a span of 15 bases. The CDR3 is made up of 16 amino acids. Germline assignment: CDR1 SGDLS and CDR2 YYNGEE. The CDR3 spells CASSLGEFQSTDTQYF. The CDR3 DNA sequence: TGTGCCAGCAGCTTGGGTGAGTTCCAGAGCACAGATACGCAGTATTTT.

This chain uses TRBV27 with TRBJ2-7; D is unclear. Germline V gene sequence: CDR1 MNHEY, CDR2 SMNVEV (reference sequence). V lost 6 bases to trimming and J lost 7 bases, with 19 bases between them. The CDR3 totals 14 residues. In DNA form, the CDR3 reads TGTGCCAGCAGATTGGGCAGCGCCCGGTCAGAGCAGTACTTC. This translates into CASRLGSARSEQYF.

The rearrangement uses TRBV7-9 and TRBJ1-4; D is unclear. Germline lookup yields CDR1 SEHNR and CDR2 FQNEAQ (reference sequence). CDR3 length: 14 amino acids. Trimming shortened V by 4 bases and J by 8 bases, and 14 bases separated the two germline ends. The CDR3 protein is CASSSHPYNEKLFF. CDR3 sequence (DNA): TGTGCCAGCAGCTCACACCCCTATAACGAAAAACTGTTTTTT.

The chain carries TRBV2 and TRBJ1-5; 10 nucleotides match TRBD1. The CDR3 extends over 19 amino acids. CDR1 and CDR2 from the germline V gene are SNHLY and FYNNEI. The ends lost 0 bases at V and 2 bases at J; junction bases unmatched: 10. CDR3 sequence (DNA): TGTGCCAGCAGTGAAGCGGGACAGGGGTTCGGAGTCCGCAATCAGCCCCAGCATTTT. Amino acid sequence: CASSEAGQGFGVRNQPQHF.

The chain uses TRBV6-5 and TRBJ2-1; D ambiguous. The CDR3 runs 12 residues. The germline CDR1 and CDR2 sequences are MNHEY and SVGAGI. Trimming left V 6 bases short and J 14 bases short, with 17 bases between. DNA for the CDR3: TGTGCCAGCAGCCAGCCCACTCAACCGAAGTTCTTC. Its translation: CASSQPTQPKFF.

The V and J genes are TRBV2 and TRBJ2-2, with D possibly called TRBD1 or TRBD2 (5 bases each). The V end lost 8 bases, the J end lost 11 bases, and 21 bases lay between the germline ends. Germline loops: CDR1 SNHLY, CDR2 FYNNEI. The CDR3 is 14 amino acids. CDR3 sequence: CASVEGAGDLELFF. CDR3 sequence (DNA): TGTGCCAGCGTGGAAGGGGCTGGGGACCTCGAGCTGTTTTTT.

Notes on this clone: The junction departs from the called germline gene at one end, perhaps through a read error. The CDR3 region is CASSLFEGAYPYEQHF. DNA for the CDR3: TGTGCCAGCAGTTTATTTGAGGGAGCATACCCCTACGAGCAGCACTTC. This rearrangement joins TRBV28 to TRBJ2-7, with D tentatively TRBD2 (5 bases). The CDR3 totals 16 residues. Germline V gene sequence: CDR1 MDHEN, CDR2 SYDVKM. The whole variable domain, filled in from reference TRBV28 and TRBJ2-7, reads DVKVTQSSRYLVKRTGEKVFLECVQDMDHENMFWYRQDPGLGLRLIYFSYDVKMKEKGDIPEGYSVSREKKERFSLILESASTNQTSMYLCASSLFEGAYPYEQHFGPGTRLTVT.

The rearrangement links TRBV5-1 to TRBJ2-2; 7 bases fit TRBD2. V was pared by 3 bases and J by 5 bases, with 7 bases of the junction left unmatched. Germline loops: CDR1 SGHRS, CDR2 YFSETQ. The CDR3 loop spans 15 amino acids. DNA for the CDR3: TGCGCCAGCAGCTCCGCGGGAGAAGGAACCGGGGAGCTGTTTTTT. It specifies CASSSAGEGTGELFF.

This sequence joins TRBV27 and TRBJ2-7; D is uncertain. The CDR3 runs 13 residues. Trimming shortened V by 6 bases and J by 1 base, and 10 bases separated the two germline ends. CDR1 MNHEY and CDR2 SMNVEV come from the germline V gene (reference sequence). CDR3 loop: CASSLAGSYEQYF. In DNA, the CDR3 is TGTGCCAGCAGCCTCGCCGGGTCCTACGAGCAGTACTTC.

The chain joins TRBV7-9 to TRBJ2-2; 7 bases are shared with TRBD1. The CDR3 consists of 16 residues. The J segment lost 4 bases and the V segment lost 7 bases, leaving 12 bases of the junction unmatched. From germline, CDR1 is SEHNR and CDR2 FQNEAQ (reference sequence). CDR3 bases: TGTGCCAGCATCACTACGGAGACAGGGTTCACCGGGGAGCTGTTTTTT. Protein sequence: CASITTETGFTGELFF.

This chain joins TRBV9 and TRBJ2-7; 9 bases agree with TRBD1. The germline gives CDR1 SGDLS, CDR2 YYNGEE. CDR3 length: 16 residues. V shed 0 bases and J 0 bases; nucleotides not matched to a gene: 4. CDR3 coding DNA: TGTGCCAGCAGCGTAGCCCCGACAGGGGGCTCCTACGAGCAGTACTTC. Amino acids: CASSVAPTGGSYEQYF.